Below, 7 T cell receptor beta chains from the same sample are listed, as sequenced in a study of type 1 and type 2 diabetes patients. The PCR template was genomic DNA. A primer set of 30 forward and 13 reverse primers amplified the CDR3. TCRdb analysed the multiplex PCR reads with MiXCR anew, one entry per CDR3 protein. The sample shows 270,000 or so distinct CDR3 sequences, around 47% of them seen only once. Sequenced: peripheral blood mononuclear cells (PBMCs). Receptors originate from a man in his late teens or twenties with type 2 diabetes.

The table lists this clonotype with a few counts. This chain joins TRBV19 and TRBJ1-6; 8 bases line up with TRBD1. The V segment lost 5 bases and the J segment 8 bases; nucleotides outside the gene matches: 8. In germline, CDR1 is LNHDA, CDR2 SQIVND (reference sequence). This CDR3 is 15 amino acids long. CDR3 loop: CASSASNRGDSPLHF. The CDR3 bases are TGTGCCAGTAGTGCTTCCAACAGGGGGGATTCACCCCTCCACTTT.

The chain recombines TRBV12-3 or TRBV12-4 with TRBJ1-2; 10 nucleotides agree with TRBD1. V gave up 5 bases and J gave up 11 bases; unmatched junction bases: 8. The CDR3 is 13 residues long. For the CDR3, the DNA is TGTGCCAGCAGTACCGGGACAGGGGTGGGGTACACCTTC. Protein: CASSTGTGVGYTF.

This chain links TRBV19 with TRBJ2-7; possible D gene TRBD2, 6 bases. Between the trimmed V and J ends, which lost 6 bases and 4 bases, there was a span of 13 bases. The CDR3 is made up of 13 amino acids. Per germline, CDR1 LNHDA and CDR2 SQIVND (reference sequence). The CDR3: CASSLSSVYEQYF. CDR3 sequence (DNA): TGTGCCAGTAGCCTATCTAGCGTATACGAGCAGTACTTC.

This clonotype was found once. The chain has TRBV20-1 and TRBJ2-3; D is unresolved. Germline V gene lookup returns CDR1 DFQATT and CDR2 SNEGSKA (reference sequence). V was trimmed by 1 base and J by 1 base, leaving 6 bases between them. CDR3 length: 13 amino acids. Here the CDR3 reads CSARVSGTDTQYF. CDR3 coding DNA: TGCAGTGCTAGAGTATCGGGCACAGATACGCAGTATTTT.

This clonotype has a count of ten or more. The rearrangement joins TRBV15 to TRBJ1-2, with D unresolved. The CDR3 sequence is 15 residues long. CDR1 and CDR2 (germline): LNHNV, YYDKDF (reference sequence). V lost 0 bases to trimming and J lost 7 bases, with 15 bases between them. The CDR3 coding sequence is TGTGCCACCAGCAGAGAGAAGTCAGGTGACGGTGGCTACACCTTC. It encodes CATSREKSGDGGYTF.

CDR3 sequence (DNA): TGCGCCAGCAGCCAAGAGGCCCTTTTAGTTGGCGAGCAGTACTTC. Translating gives CASSQEALLVGEQYF. This chain connects TRBV4-1 to TRBJ2-7; unclear D gene. Germline assignment: CDR1 MGHRA and CDR2 YSYEKL. The V gene lost 0 bases and the J gene lost 6 bases, with 15 bases spanning the gap. This CDR3 has 15 residues.

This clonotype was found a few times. This CDR3 is CASRRRTGDQHF. The CDR3 DNA sequence: TGTGCCAGCAGGCGAAGGACAGGTGACCAGCATTTT. The chain links TRBV28 to TRBJ1-5, with 7 nucleotides matching TRBD1. CDR1 is MDHEN, CDR2 SYDVKM, per germline. The CDR3 runs to 12 residues. With 6 bases clipped from V and 12 bases from J, the junction kept 8 bases outside the gene matches.